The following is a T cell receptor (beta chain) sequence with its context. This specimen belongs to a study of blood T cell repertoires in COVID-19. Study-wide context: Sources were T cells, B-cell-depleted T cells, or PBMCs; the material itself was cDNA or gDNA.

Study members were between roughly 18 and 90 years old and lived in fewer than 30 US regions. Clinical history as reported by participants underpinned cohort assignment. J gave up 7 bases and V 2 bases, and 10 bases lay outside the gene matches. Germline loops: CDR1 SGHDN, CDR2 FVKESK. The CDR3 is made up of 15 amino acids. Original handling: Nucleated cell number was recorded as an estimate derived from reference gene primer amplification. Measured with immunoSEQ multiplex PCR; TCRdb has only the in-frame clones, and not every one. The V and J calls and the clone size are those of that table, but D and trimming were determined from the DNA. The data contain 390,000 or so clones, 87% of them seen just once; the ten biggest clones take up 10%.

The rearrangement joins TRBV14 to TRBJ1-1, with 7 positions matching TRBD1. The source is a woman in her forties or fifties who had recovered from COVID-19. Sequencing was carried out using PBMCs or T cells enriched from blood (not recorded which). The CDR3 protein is CASSQLNPGQHEAFF. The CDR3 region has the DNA TGTGCCAGCAGCCAACTTAACCCGGGACAGCATGAAGCTTTCTTT.